A single sample is the source of the 2 T cell receptor beta chains below, sequenced in a study of stem cell transplantation in POMP-related autoinflammatory disease. Profiled with immunoSEQ multiplex PCR; TCRdb holds only in-frame clones, not every one. The table includes tens of thousands of clones, approximately 91% detected once. The input for sequencing was CD4+ T cells from PBMCs, taken after stem cell transplantation. These receptors all come from a human patient with POMP-related autoinflammation and immune dysregulation (PRAID). Certain T cells may be donor cells from the graft.

The chain joins TRBV27 to TRBJ2-1; tentative D call: TRBD2 (7 bases). This CDR3 has 16 residues. Germline CDR1 is MNHEY and CDR2 is SMNVEV (reference sequence). The V gene lost 2 bases and the J gene lost 9 bases, with 20 bases spanning the gap. In DNA form, the CDR3 reads TGTGCCAGCAGTTTAATCTACGGGGGGCGGTCGGGTGAGCAGTTCTTC. The encoded protein is CASSLIYGGRSGEQFF.

This sequence joins TRBV5-1 and TRBJ2-3; D is unclear. Germline V gene sequence: CDR1 SGHRS, CDR2 YFSETQ. V was trimmed by 2 bases and J by 0 bases, leaving 1 base between them. This CDR3 is 12 amino acids long. The CDR3 here is CASSFSTDTQYF. The DNA of the CDR3 is TGCGCCAGCAGCTTTAGCACAGATACGCAGTATTTT. Variable domain in full (rest from reference TRBV5-1 and TRBJ2-3): KAGVTQTPRYLIKTRGQQVTLSCSPISGHRSVSWYQQTPGQGLQFLFEYFSETQRNKGNFPGRFSGRQFSNSRSEMNVSTLELGDSALYLCASSFSTDTQYFGPGTRLTVL.